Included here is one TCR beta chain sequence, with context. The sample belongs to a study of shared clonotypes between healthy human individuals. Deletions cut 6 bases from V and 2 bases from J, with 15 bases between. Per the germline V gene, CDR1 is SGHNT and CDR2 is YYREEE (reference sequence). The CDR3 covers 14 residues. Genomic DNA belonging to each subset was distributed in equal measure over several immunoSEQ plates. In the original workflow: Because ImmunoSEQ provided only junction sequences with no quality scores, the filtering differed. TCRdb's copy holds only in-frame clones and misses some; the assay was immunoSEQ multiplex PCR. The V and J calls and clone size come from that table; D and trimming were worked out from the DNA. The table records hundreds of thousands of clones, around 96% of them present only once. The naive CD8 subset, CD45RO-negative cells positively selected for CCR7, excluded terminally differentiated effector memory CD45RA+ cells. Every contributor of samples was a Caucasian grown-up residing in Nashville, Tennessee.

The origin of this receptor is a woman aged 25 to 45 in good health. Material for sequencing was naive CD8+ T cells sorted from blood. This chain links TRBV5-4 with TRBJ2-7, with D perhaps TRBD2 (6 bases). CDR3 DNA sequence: TGTGCCAGCATGGAGGGTAGCGGAGCCTACGAGCAGTACTTC. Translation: CASMEGSGAYEQYF.